This T cell receptor (beta chain) stems from a study of cytomegalovirus exposure and HLA in healthy donors. Study-wide context: The same platform used for the roughly 600 first-cohort repertoires was also used for the roughly 120 validation repertoires, as a later analysis reported. Whole-study results and caveats: Testing in vitro showed three CMV-associated chains specific for CMV antigens. First-cohort TCR clusters were later found to tend to co-occur in the 130 or so validation repertoires.

A word on this clone: The antigen remains unidentified.

Sequencing was performed with immunoSEQ multiplex PCR; in TCRdb, only in-frame clones are kept and a portion is missing. The data contain 160,000 or so clones, about 89% of them seen just once; the ten biggest clones take up approximately 2.5%. The sequence was obtained from a man aged 18 to 29 in good health and CMV-seropositive. The sequencing sample was made of PBMCs.

As DNA, the CDR3 is TGTGCCAGCAGTTCAACTCTTCCAGGGGGGCGCACTGAAGCTTTCTTT. Protein: CASSSTLPGGRTEAFF. V gene TRBV7-8 combines with J gene TRBJ1-1; 7 positions match TRBD1. Looked up from germline, CDR1 is SGHVS and CDR2 is FQNEAQ. This CDR3 is 16 amino acids long. V lost 6 bases to trimming and J lost 4 bases; unmatched junction nucleotides: 14. Together with reference TRBV7-8 and TRBJ1-1, the CDR3 gives the full variable domain: GAGVSQSPRYKVAKRGQDVALRCDPISGHVSLFWYQQALGQGPEFLTYFQNEAQLDKSGLPSDRFFAERPEGSVSTLKIQRTQQEDSAVYLCASSSTLPGGRTEAFFGQGTRLTVV.